The entry below gives a single TCR beta chain sequence along with its context. Its antigen is as yet unknown. This entry comes from a study of blood T cells in healthy people across ages. Study-level points and caveats: Long-lived donors had more naive CD4+ cells and higher diversity than aged donors.

Each sample used at least 6.5 million PBMCs. V was shortened by 2 bases and J by 4 bases, with 12 bases between the two germline ends. CDR1 MNHEY and CDR2 SVGEGT come from the germline V gene. The CDR3 length is 15 residues. Combining a sample-barcoded 5' primer with a J-beta primer mix, a second PCR ran for roughly 6 to 12 cycles. TCRdb called the 5' RACE reads again in MiXCR, with one record for every CDR3 protein. Of some 1,500,000 distinct CDR3 sequences listed, roughly 43% are singletons. The receptor comes from a woman aged 18-29 years in good health. What was sequenced was blood. This chain joins TRBV6-2 or TRBV6-3 and TRBJ2-1; the D call may be TRBD1 or TRBD2 (5 bases each). The CDR3 sequence: CASSYPRGYYNEQFF. The CDR3, as DNA: TGTGCCAGCAGTTACCCGAGGGGATATTACAATGAGCAGTTCTTC.